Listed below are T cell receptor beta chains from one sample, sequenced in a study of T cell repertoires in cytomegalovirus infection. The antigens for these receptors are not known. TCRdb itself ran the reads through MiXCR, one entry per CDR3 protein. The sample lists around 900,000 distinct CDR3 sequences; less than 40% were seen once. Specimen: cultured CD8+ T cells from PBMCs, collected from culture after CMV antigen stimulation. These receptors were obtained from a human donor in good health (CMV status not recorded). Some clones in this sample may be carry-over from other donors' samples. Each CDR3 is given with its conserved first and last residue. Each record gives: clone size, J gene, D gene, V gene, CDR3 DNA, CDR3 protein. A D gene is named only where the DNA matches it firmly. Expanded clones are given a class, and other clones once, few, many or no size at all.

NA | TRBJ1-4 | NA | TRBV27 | TGTGCCAGCAGTTCAACAGTAACCGAAAAACTGTTTTTT | CASSSTVTEKLFF
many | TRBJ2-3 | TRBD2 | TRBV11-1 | TGTGCCAGCAGCTTATTCGGCAGGGAGGGTACAGATACGCAGTATTTT | CASSLFGREGTDTQYF
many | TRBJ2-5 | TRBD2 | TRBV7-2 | TGTGCCAGCAGCCAAGGCGGGGGGACGGAGACCCAGTACTTC | CASSQGGGTETQYF
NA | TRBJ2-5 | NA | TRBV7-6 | TGTGCCAGCAGCCCTAGGGAGTGGGAGACCCAGTACTTC | CASSPREWETQYF
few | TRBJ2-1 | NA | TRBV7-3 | TGTGCCAGCAGCTTAATTACCGGGGGAAAAAGGAATGAGCAGTTCTTC | CASSLITGGKRNEQFF
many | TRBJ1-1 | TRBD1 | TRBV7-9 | TGTGCCAGCAGGACTAGGGGGACAGGGGGAAGGGACACTGAAGCTTTCTTT | CASRTRGTGGRDTEAFF
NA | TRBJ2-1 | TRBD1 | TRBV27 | TGTGCCAGCAGTCCCTTGGACAGGGAAGATGAGCAGTTCTTC | CASSPLDREDEQFF
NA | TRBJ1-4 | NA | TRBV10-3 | TGTGCCATCAGCGAGTGGGCCCTCGGGGGCGATGAAAAACTGTTTTTT | CAISEWALGGDEKLFF
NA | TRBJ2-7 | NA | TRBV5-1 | TGCGCCAGCAGGCCCGGGACGTTGCCCTACGAGCAGTACTTC | CASRPGTLPYEQYF
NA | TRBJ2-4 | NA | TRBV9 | TGTGCCAGCAGCGTAGCTGGGGGCCGAGGAGTTCAGTACTTC | CASSVAGGRGVQYF
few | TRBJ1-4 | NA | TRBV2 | TGTGCCAGCAGTGAAGGTACAGGGAATGAAAAACTGTTTTTT | CASSEGTGNEKLFF
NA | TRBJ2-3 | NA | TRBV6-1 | TGTGCCAGCAGTGAAGAAAAGGGTCCAGATACGCAGAATTTT | CASSEEKGPDTQNF
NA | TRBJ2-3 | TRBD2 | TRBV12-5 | TGTGCTAGTGGTCCCGGGACTAGCGGGGGGATGGATACGCAGTATTTT | CASGPGTSGGMDTQYF